These T cell receptor beta chains were read from a single sample in a study of blood T cell repertoires in COVID-19. Using immunoSEQ multiplex PCR, the repertoire was profiled, and TCRdb retains in-frame clones only, with some absent. The sample records approximately 160,000 clones, around four fifths being singletons. The material sequenced was PBMCs or T cells enriched from blood (not recorded which). The source of these receptors is a woman between 50 and 59 years old who had recovered from COVID-19. The CDR3 runs from the conserved cysteine through the conserved F or W. Fields, in order: D gene, clone size, CDR3 length, V gene, J gene, CDR3 protein, CDR3 DNA. D genes are given only for firm matches. A clone size is listed for some rows: how often the clone was seen (once, few, many), or a class if it is expanded.

D: NA
size: NA
length: 15
V: TRBV6-5
J: TRBJ1-1
CDR3: CAIHDPGLMNTEAFF
DNA: TGTGCCATCCATGACCCGGGGTTAATGAACACTGAAGCTTTCTTT

D: TRBD2
size: NA
length: 14
V: TRBV28
J: TRBJ2-3
CDR3: CASSWGGGTDTQYF
DNA: TGTGCCAGCAGTTGGGGGGGTGGAACAGATACGCAGTATTTT

D: NA
size: NA
length: 11
V: TRBV30
J: TRBJ1-2
CDR3: CAGSAGGGYTF
DNA: TGTGCCGGCTCGGCCGGGGGTGGCTACACCTTC

D: NA
size: once
length: 14
V: TRBV19
J: TRBJ1-5
CDR3: CASSTIGGDQPQHF
DNA: TGTGCCAGTAGTACAATAGGGGGAGATCAGCCCCAGCATTTT

D: NA
size: NA
length: 14
V: TRBV28
J: TRBJ2-2
CDR3: CASSPVGGQGELFF
DNA: TGTGCCAGCAGCCCCGTGGGGGGGCAGGGGGAGCTGTTTTTT

D: NA
size: once
length: 13
V: TRBV5-6
J: TRBJ1-6
CDR3: CASSLQGRSPLHF
DNA: TGTGCCAGCAGCCTACAGGGACGTTCACCCCTCCACTTT

D: TRBD2
size: NA
length: 17
V: TRBV11-3
J: TRBJ2-5
CDR3: CASSSIETSGSRETQYF
DNA: TGTGCCAGCAGCTCAATAGAGACTAGCGGGAGTAGGGAGACCCAGTACTTC

D: TRBD2
size: NA
length: 15
V: TRBV27
J: TRBJ2-1
CDR3: CASSPVAGGPGEQFF
DNA: TGTGCCAGCAGTCCAGTAGCGGGAGGGCCGGGTGAGCAGTTCTTC

D: NA
size: NA
length: 14
V: TRBV9
J: TRBJ2-2
CDR3: CASSLQGNTGELFF
DNA: TGTGCCAGCAGCCTACAGGGGAACACCGGGGAGCTGTTTTTT

D: NA
size: NA
length: 14
V: TRBV5-1
J: TRBJ2-3
CDR3: CASSLDRDTDTQYF
DNA: TGCGCCAGCAGCCTGGACCGGGACACAGATACGCAGTATTTT

D: TRBD1
size: few
length: 14
V: TRBV19
J: TRBJ2-5
CDR3: CASSMDRAAETQYF
DNA: TGTGCCAGTAGTATGGACAGGGCGGCAGAGACCCAGTACTTC

D: TRBD1
size: NA
length: 13
V: TRBV27
J: TRBJ1-2
CDR3: CASSLGGAGGYTF
DNA: TGTGCCAGCAGTCTAGGGGGCGCCGGGGGCTACACCTTC

D: NA
size: NA
length: 13
V: TRBV10-1
J: TRBJ1-5
CDR3: CASSEHGGQPQHF
DNA: TGCGCCAGCAGTGAGCATGGGGGCCAGCCCCAGCATTTT

D: TRBD1
size: NA
length: 12
V: TRBV28
J: TRBJ2-2
CDR3: CASGQGLVELFF
DNA: TGTGCCAGCGGACAGGGGTTGGTAGAGCTGTTTTTT

D: NA
size: once
length: 12
V: TRBV24-1
J: TRBJ1-1
CDR3: CATSSGGWEAFF
DNA: TGTGCCACCTCCTCGGGAGGGTGGGAAGCTTTCTTT

D: TRBD1
size: few
length: 14
V: TRBV5-8
J: TRBJ1-1
CDR3: CASSHGTENTEAFF
DNA: TGTGCCAGCAGCCACGGGACAGAAAACACTGAAGCTTTCTTT

D: TRBD2
size: once
length: 15
V: TRBV19
J: TRBJ2-3
CDR3: CASRLAGGPTDTQYF
DNA: TGTGCCAGTAGGCTAGCGGGAGGGCCGACAGATACGCAGTATTTT

D: TRBD1
size: NA
length: 14
V: TRBV19
J: TRBJ2-3
CDR3: CASTGTGAADTQYF
DNA: TGTGCCAGTACCGGGACAGGGGCGGCAGATACGCAGTATTTT

D: TRBD1
size: once
length: 14
V: TRBV19
J: TRBJ1-6
CDR3: CASNPTGMNSPLHF
DNA: TGTGCCAGTAACCCGACAGGGATGAATTCACCCCTCCACTTT

D: NA
size: NA
length: 16
V: TRBV28
J: TRBJ1-5
CDR3: CASIRFGGSGDQPQHF
DNA: TGTGCCAGCATTAGGTTCGGGGGGTCCGGGGATCAGCCCCAGCATTTT

D: TRBD1
size: NA
length: 15
V: TRBV19
J: TRBJ1-5
CDR3: CASSVTGGSNQPQHF
DNA: TGTGCCAGTAGTGTCACAGGGGGAAGCAATCAGCCCCAGCATTTT

D: TRBD1
size: NA
length: 14
V: TRBV10-2
J: TRBJ1-2
CDR3: CASSVGQGGYGYTF
DNA: TGCGCCAGCAGTGTGGGACAGGGGGGCTATGGCTACACCTTC

D: TRBD1
size: once
length: 16
V: TRBV18
J: TRBJ2-1
CDR3: CASSPLTGGEVNEQFF
DNA: TGTGCCAGCTCACCACTGACAGGGGGCGAAGTCAATGAGCAGTTCTTC

D: NA
size: NA
length: 13
V: TRBV12-3/TRBV12-4
J: TRBJ1-5
CDR3: CASSDTHVQPQHF
DNA: TGTGCCAGCAGTGACACCCACGTTCAACCCCAGCATTTT

D: NA
size: NA
length: 14
V: TRBV6-5
J: TRBJ2-3
CDR3: CASVVDGTSNTQYF
DNA: TGTGCCAGCGTTGTCGACGGGACATCAAATACGCAGTATTTT

D: TRBD1
size: once
length: 16
V: TRBV7-9
J: TRBJ1-2
CDR3: CASSQTGTGRPMGYTF
DNA: TGTGCCAGCAGCCAAACCGGGACAGGGCGTCCTATGGGCTACACCTTC

D: NA
size: NA
length: 12
V: TRBV5-4
J: TRBJ1-2
CDR3: CASTGTGGGYTF
DNA: TGTGCCAGCACCGGCACAGGTGGTGGCTACACCTTC

D: NA
size: NA
length: 13
V: TRBV11-3
J: TRBJ1-6
CDR3: CASSSGTGAPLHF
DNA: TGTGCCAGCAGCTCCGGGACGGGGGCACCCCTCCACTTT

D: NA
size: NA
length: 16
V: TRBV19
J: TRBJ1-3
CDR3: CASRTPGERSGNTIYF
DNA: TGTGCCAGTAGGACCCCTGGGGAGCGGTCTGGAAACACCATATATTTT

D: TRBD1
size: NA
length: 16
V: TRBV4-3
J: TRBJ1-4
CDR3: CASSQDLRGTNEKLFF
DNA: TGCGCCAGCAGCCAAGATCTCAGGGGGACTAATGAAAAACTGTTTTTT